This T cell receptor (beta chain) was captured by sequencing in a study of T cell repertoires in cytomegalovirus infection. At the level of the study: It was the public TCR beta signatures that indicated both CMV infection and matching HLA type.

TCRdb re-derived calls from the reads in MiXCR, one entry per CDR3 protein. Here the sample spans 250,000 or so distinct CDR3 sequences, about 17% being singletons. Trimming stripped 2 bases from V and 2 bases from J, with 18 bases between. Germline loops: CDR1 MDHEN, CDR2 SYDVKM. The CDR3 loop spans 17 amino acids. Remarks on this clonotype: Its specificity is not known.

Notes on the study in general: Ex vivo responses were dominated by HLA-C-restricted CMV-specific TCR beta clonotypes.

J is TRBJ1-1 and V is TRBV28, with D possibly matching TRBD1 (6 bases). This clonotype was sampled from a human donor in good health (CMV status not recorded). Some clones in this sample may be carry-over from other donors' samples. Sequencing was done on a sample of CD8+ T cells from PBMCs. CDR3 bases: TGTGCCAGCAGTTTACGGGTACAGGGTCGCTCAAACACTGAAGCTTTCTTT. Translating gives CASSLRVQGRSNTEAFF.